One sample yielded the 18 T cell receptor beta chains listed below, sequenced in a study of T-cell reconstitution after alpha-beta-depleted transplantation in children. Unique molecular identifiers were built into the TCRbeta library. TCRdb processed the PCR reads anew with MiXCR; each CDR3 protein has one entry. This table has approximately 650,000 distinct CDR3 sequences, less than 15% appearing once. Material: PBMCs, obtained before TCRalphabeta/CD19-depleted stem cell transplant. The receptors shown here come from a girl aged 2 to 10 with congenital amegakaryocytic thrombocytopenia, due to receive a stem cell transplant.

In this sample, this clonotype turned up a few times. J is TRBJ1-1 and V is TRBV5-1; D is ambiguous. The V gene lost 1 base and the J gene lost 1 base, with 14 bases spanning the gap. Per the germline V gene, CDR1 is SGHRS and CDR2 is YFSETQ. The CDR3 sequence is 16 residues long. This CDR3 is CASSLISDARNTEAFF. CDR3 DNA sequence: TGCGCCAGCAGCTTGATAAGTGACGCGCGGAACACTGAAGCTTTCTTT. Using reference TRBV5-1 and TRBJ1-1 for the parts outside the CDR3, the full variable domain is KAGVTQTPRYLIKTRGQQVTLSCSPISGHRSVSWYQQTPGQGLQFLFEYFSETQRNKGNFPGRFSGRQFSNSRSEMNVSTLELGDSALYLCASSLISDARNTEAFFGQGTRLTVV.

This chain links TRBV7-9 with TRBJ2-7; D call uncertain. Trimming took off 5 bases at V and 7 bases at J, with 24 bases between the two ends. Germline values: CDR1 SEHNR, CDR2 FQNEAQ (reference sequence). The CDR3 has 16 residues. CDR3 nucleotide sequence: TGTGCCAGCAGCCCTAAAAATACCGGGCCTCCCTTGGAGCAGTACTTC. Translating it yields CASSPKNTGPPLEQYF.

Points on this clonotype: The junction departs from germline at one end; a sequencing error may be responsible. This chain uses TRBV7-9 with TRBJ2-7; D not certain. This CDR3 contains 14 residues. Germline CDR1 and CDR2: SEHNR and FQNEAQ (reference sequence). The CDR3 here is CASSLDLTVYELYF. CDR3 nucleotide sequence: TGTGCCAGCAGCTTAGATCTAACGGTATACGAGCTGTACTTC.

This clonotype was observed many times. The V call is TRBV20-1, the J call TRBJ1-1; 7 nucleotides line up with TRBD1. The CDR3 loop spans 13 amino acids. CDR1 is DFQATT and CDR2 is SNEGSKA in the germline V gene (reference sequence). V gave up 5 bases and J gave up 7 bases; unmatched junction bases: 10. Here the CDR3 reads CSARAGQVLEAFF. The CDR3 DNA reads TGCAGTGCTCGGGCCGGACAGGTCCTTGAAGCTTTCTTT.

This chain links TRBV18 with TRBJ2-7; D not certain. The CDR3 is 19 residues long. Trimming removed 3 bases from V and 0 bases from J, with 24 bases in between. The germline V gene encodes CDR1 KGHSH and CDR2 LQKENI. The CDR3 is CASSPSALPTSKSSYEQYF. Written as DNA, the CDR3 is TGTGCCAGCTCACCCTCAGCACTCCCGACCTCCAAGAGCTCCTACGAGCAGTACTTC. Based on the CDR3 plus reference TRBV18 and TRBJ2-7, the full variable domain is NAGVMQNPRHLVRRRGQEARLRCSPMKGHSHVYWYRQLPEEGLKFMVYLQKENIIDESGMPKERFSAEFPKEGPSILRIQQVVRGDSAAYFCASSPSALPTSKSSYEQYFGPGTRLTVT.

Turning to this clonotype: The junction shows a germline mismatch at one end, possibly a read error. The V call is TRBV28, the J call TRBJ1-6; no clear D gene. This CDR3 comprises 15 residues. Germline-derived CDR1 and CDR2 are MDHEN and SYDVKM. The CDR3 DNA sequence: TGTGCTAGCAGTTTACCGGCGTTGTATAATTCACCCCTCCACTTT. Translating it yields CASSLPALYNSPLHF.

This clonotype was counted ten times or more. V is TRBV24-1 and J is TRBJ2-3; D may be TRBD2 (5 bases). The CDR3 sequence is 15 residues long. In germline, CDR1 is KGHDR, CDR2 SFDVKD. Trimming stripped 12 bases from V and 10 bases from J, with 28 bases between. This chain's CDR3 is CASYHLRGTGKAQYF. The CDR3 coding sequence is TGTGCCTCGTACCATCTACGCGGAACGGGGAAGGCGCAGTATTTT.

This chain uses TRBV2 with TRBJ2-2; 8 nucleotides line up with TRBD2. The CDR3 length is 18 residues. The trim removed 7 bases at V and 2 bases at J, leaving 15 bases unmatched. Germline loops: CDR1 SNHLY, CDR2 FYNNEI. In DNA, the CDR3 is TGTGCCAGCATGTTCGTTCTCGGGGGGGGCGCTAACACCGGGGAGCTGTTTTTT. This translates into CASMFVLGGGANTGELFF.

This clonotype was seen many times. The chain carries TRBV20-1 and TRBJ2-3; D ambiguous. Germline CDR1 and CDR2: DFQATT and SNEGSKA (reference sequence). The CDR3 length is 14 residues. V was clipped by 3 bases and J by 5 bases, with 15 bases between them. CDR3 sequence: CSASASSLGDTQYF. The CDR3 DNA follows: TGCAGTGCTAGTGCCAGTTCTCTTGGAGATACGCAGTATTTT.

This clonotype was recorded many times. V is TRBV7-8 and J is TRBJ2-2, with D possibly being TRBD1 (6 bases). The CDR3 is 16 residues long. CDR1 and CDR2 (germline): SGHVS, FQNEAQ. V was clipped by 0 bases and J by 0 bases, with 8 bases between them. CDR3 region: CASSLAGGANTGELFF. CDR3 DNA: TGTGCCAGCAGCTTAGCTGGGGGCGCGAACACCGGGGAGCTGTTTTTT.

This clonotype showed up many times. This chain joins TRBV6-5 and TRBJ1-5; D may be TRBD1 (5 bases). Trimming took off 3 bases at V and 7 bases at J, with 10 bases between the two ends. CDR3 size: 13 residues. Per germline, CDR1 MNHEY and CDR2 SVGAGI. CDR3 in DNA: TGTGCCAGCAGTTATAAGGGGACCCAGCCCCAGCATTTT. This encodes CASSYKGTQPQHF.

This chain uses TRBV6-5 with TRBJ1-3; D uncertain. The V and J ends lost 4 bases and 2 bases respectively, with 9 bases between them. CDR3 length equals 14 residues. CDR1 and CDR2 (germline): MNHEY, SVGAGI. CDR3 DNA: TGTGCCAGCAGTTCCGGGATCCCTGGAAACACCATATATTTT. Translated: CASSSGIPGNTIYF.

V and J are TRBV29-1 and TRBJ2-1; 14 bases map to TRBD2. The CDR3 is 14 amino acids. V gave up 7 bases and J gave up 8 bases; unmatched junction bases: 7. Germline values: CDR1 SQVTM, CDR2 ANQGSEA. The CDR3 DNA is TGCAGCGGTGTAGGGACTAGCGGGAGCCATGAGCAGTTCTTC. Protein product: CSGVGTSGSHEQFF.

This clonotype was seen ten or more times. The CDR3 region is CSAKWGGPINEQFF. CDR3 sequence (DNA): TGCAGTGCTAAATGGGGGGGGCCCATCAATGAGCAGTTCTTC. The V and J genes are TRBV20-1 and TRBJ2-1; D possibly corresponds to TRBD2 (7 bases). The germline gives CDR1 DFQATT, CDR2 SNEGSKA (reference sequence). CDR3 size: 14 residues. The V end was cut by 4 bases, the J end by 6 bases, with 16 bases between.

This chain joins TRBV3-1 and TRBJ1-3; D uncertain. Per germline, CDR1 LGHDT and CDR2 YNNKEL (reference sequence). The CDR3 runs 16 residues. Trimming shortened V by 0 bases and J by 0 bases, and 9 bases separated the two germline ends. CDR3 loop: CASSQDRPGSGNTIYF. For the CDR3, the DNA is TGTGCCAGCAGCCAAGATCGGCCGGGCTCTGGAAACACCATATATTTT.

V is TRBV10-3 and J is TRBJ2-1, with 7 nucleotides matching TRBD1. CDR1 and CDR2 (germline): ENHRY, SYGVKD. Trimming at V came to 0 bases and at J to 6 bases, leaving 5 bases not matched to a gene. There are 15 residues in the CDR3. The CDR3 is CAISESWTGGNEQFF. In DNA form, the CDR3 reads TGTGCCATCAGTGAGTCTTGGACAGGCGGCAATGAGCAGTTCTTC.

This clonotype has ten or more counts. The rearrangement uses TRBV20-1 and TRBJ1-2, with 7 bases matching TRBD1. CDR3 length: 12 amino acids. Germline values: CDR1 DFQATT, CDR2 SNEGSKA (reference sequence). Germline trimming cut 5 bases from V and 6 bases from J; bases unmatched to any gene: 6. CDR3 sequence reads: CSAPTGVDGYTF. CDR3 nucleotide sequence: TGCAGTGCTCCAACAGGGGTGGATGGCTACACCTTC.

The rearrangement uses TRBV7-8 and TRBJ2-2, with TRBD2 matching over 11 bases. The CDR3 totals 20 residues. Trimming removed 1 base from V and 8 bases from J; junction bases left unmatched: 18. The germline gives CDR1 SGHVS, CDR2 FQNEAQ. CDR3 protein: CASSLVVVAGGPVKGGELFF. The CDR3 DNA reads TGTGCCAGCAGCTTAGTAGTGGTAGCGGGAGGGCCTGTGAAAGGAGGGGAGCTGTTTTTT.